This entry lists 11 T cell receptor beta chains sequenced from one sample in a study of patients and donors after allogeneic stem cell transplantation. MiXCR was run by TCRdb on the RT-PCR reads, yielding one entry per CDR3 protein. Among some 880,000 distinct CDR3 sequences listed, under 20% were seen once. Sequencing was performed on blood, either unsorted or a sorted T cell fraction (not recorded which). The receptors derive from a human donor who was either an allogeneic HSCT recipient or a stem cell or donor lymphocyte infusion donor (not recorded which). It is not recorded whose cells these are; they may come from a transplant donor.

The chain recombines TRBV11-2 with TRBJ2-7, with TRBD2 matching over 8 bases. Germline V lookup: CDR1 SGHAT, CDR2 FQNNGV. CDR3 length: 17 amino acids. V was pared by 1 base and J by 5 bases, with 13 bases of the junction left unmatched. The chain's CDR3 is CASSLALPGGSGDEQYF. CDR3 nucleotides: TGTGCCAGCAGCTTAGCCCTACCGGGAGGGAGCGGTGACGAGCAGTACTTC. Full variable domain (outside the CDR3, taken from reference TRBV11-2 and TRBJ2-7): EAGVAQSPRYKIIEKRQSVAFWCNPISGHATLYWYQQILGQGPKLLIQFQNNGVVDDSQLPKDRFSAERLKGVDSTLKIQPAKLEDSAVYLCASSLALPGGSGDEQYFGPGTRLTVT.

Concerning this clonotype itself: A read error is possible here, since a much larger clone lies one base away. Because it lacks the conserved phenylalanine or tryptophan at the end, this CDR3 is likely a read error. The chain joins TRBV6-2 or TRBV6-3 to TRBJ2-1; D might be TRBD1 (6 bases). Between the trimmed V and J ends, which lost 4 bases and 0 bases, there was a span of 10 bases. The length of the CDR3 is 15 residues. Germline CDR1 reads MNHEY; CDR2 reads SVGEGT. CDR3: CASSSTGSSYNEQFS. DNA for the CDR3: TGTGCCAGCAGTTCCACAGGGAGCTCCTACAATGAGCAGTTCTCC.

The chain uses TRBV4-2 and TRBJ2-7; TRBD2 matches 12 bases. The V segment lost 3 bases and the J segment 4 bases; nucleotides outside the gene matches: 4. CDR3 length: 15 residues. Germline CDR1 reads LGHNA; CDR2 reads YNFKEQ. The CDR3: CASSHETSGGYEQYF. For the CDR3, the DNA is TGTGCCAGCAGCCATGAGACTAGCGGGGGATACGAGCAGTACTTC.

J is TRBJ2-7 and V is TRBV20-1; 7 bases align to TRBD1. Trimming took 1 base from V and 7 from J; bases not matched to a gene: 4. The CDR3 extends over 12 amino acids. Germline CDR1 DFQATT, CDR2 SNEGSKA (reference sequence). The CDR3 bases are TGCAGTGCTAGAGGGGACAGCCGGGAGCAGTACTTC. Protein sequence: CSARGDSREQYF.

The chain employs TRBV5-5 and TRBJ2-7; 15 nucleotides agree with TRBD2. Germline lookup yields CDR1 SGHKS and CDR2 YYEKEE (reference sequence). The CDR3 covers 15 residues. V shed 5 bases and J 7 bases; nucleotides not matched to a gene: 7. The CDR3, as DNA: TGTGCCAGCAGACCCCGGACTAGCGGGAGGGCAGAGCAGTACTTC. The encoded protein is CASRPRTSGRAEQYF.

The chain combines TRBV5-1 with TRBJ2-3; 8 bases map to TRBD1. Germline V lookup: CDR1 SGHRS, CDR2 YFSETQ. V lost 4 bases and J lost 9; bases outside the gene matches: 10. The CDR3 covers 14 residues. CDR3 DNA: TGCGCCAGCAGCGGCGGACAGGGTGAGAGGACGCAGTATTTT. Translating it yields CASSGGQGERTQYF.

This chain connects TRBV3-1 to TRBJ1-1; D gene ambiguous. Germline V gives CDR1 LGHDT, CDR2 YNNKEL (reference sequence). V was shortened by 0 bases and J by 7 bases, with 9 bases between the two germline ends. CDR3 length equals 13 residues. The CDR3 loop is CASSQETVCEAFF. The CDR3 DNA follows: TGTGCCAGCAGCCAAGAAACGGTCTGTGAAGCTTTCTTT.

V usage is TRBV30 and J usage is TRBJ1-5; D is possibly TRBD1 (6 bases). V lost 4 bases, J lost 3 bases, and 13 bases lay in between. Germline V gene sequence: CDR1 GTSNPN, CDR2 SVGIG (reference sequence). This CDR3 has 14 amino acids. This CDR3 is CAWTMDSFNQPQHF. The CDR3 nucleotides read TGTGCCTGGACCATGGACAGCTTCAATCAGCCCCAGCATTTT.

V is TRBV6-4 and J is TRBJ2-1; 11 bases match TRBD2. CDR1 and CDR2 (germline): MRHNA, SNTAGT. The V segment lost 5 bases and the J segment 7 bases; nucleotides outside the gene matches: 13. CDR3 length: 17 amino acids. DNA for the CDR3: TGTGCCAGCAGTCCCTCACCGGGGACTAGCGGTATTAATGAGCAGTTCTTC. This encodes CASSPSPGTSGINEQFF.

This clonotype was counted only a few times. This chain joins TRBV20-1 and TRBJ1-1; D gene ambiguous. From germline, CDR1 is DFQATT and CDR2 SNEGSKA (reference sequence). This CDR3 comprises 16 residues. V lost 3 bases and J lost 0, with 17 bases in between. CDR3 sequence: CSASNRFLSMNTEAFF. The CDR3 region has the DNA TGCAGTGCTAGCAATAGGTTTCTCTCCATGAACACTGAAGCTTTCTTT.

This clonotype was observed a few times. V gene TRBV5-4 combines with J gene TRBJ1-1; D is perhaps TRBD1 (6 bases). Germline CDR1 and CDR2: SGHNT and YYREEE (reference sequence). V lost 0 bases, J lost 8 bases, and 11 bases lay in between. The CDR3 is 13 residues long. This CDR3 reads CASSLAGGQEAFF. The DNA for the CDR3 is TGTGCCAGCAGCTTGGCGGGGGGCCAGGAAGCTTTCTTT. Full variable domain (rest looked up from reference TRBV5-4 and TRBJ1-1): ETGVTQSPTHLIKTRGQQVTLRCSSQSGHNTVSWYQQALGQGPQFIFQYYREEENGRGNFPPRFSGLQFPNYSSELNVNALELDDSALYLCASSLAGGQEAFFGQGTRLTVV.